This TCR beta chain was sequenced during a study of beta chain features in type 1 diabetes. Germline CDR1 and CDR2: SSHAT and FNYEAQ (reference sequence). CDR3 length: 13 amino acids. Expressed TCRB transcripts got sequenced, as all isolated RNA was reverse transcribed. Assay used: immunoSEQ multiplex PCR; TCRdb lists only in-frame clones, some missing. Here the sample spans under 500,000 clones, roughly 30% being singletons. With regard to this clone: No antigen is known for it. An end of the junction differs from the germline gene, which may be a read error.

Study results and caveats: At VDJ recombination sites, type 1 diabetes patients had fewer insertions and more deleted nucleotides.

The TCR was taken from a man between 18 and 29 years old in good health. V is TRBV7-7 and J is TRBJ2-1; possible D gene TRBD1, 6 bases. Sequenced material: naive CD4+ T cells from blood. CDR3 protein: CASSRQEVTEQFF. The CDR3 DNA follows: TGTGCTAGCAGCAGACAGGAGGTCACTGAGCAGTTCTTC.